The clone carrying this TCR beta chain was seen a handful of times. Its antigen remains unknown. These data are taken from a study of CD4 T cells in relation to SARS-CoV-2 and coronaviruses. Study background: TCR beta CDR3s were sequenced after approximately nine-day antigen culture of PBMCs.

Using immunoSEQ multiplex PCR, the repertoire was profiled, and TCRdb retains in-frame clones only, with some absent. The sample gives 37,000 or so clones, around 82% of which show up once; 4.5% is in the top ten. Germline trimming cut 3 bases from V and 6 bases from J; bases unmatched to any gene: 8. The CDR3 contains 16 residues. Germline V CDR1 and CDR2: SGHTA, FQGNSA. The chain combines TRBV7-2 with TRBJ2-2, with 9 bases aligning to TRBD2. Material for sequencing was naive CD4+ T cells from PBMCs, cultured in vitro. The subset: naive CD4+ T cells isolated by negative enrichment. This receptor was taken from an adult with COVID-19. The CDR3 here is CASSFQREVQAGELFF. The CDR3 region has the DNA TGTGCCAGCAGCTTTCAGCGGGAGGTGCAGGCCGGGGAGCTGTTTTTT. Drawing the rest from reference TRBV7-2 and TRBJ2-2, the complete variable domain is GAGVSQSPSNKVTEKGKDVELRCDPISGHTALYWYRQSLGQGLEFLIYFQGNSAPDKSGLPSDRFSAERTGGSVSTLTIQRTQQEDSAVYLCASSFQREVQAGELFFGEGSRLTVL.